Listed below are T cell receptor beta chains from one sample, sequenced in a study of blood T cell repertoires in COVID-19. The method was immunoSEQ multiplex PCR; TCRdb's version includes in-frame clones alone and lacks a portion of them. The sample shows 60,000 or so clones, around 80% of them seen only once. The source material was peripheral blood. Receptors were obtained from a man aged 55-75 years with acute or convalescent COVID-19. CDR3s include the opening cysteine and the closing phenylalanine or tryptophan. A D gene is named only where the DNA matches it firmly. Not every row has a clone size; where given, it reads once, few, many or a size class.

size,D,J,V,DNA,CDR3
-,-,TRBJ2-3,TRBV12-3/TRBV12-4,TGTGCCAGCACCCGAAGCAGGACAGATACGCAGTATTTT,CASTRSRTDTQYF
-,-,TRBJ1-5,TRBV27,TGTGCCAGCAGTTCGCAGGGGATGCGAGGCAATCAGCCCCAGCATTTT,CASSSQGMRGNQPQHF
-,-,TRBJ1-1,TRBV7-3,TGTGCCAGCAGCTTCCCAGGCCTCCGGAACACTGAAGCTTTCTTT,CASSFPGLRNTEAFF
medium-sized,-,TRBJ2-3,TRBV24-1,TGTGCCACCAGTGGCTCGGGGGAGTCTAGCACAGATACGCAGTATTTT,CATSGSGESSTDTQYF
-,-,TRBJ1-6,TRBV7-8,TGTGCCAGCAGCTTAAACAGCCAGGCTCTCAATTCACCCCTCCACTTT,CASSLNSQALNSPLHF
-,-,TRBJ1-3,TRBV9,TGTGCCAGCAGCGACCCCCGCGCGGGAAACACCATATATTTT,CASSDPRAGNTIYF
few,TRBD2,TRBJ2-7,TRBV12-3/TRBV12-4,TGTGCCAGCAGTTTCGGGGGGACCTACGAGCAGTACTTC,CASSFGGTYEQYF
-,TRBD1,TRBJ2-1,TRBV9,TGTGCCAGCAGCGGGGTATGGACAGGGGGCAGGTACAATGAGCAGTTCTTC,CASSGVWTGGRYNEQFF
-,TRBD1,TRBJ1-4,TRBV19,TGTGCCAGTGGCCCAGACAGGGTAGCAACTAATGAAAAACTGTTTTTT,CASGPDRVATNEKLFF
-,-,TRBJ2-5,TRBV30,TGTGCCTGGGTCGACAGGGCGGGGGAGACCCAGTACTTC,CAWVDRAGETQYF
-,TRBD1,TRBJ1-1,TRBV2,TGTGCCAGCAGTGAGACCACAGGGGGCACTGAAGCTTTCTTT,CASSETTGGTEAFF
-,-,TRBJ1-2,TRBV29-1,TGCAGCGTTACCCCCCGGGGTGGCTACACCTTC,CSVTPRGGYTF
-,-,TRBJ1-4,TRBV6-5,TGTGCCAGCAGTTACGGGGGGAAGGGGGAAAAACTGTTTTTT,CASSYGGKGEKLFF
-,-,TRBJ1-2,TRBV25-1,TGTGCCAGCAGTGACAATCCGTACGCGAATGGCTACACCTTC,CASSDNPYANGYTF
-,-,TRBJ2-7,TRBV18,TGTGCCAGCTCACCTGCGGGACTGCTCTACGAGCAGTACTTC,CASSPAGLLYEQYF
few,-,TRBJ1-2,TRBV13,TGTGCCAGCAGCTTAGGGCCTACAGAGAACTATGGCTACACCTTC,CASSLGPTENYGYTF
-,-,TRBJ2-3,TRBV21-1,TGTGCCAGCAGCAGGCTGGACAGGGGGCTAGCAGATACGCAGTATTTT,CASSRLDRGLADTQYF
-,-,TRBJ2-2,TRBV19,TGTGCCAGTAGTATAATCCTGGGGGAGCTGTTTTTT,CASSIILGELFF
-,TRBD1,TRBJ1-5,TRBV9,TGTGCCAGCAGCGGAGGCATAGGACAGGGAGAACAGCCCCAGCATTTT,CASSGGIGQGEQPQHF
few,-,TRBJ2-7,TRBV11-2,TGTGCCAGCAGCTCGGACAGCGGCAAGCAGTACTTC,CASSSDSGKQYF
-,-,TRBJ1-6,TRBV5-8,TGTGCCAGCAAGCACTCCAGGTCACCCCTCCACTTT,CASKHSRSPLHF
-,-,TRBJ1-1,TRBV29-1,TGCAGCGTTGAAGTACCCCCGGGGAGCACTGAAGCTTTCTTT,CSVEVPPGSTEAFF
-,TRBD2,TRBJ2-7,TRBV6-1,TGTGCCAGCAGTGAAGGTGCGGGGGGGCCATTCGAGCAGTACTTC,CASSEGAGGPFEQYF
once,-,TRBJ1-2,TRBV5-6,TGTGCCAGCAGTACCAGGGCTATCTATGGCTACACCTTC,CASSTRAIYGYTF
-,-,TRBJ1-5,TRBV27,TGTGCCAGCACCCCCAGTCAGCCCCAGCATTTT,CASTPSQPQHF
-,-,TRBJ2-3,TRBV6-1,TGTGCCAGCAGTGAAGCGCTCCCGGTAGATACGCAGTATTTT,CASSEALPVDTQYF
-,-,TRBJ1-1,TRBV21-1,TGTGCCAGCAGCAACCGGGACAGGGGATCGAACACTGAAGCTTTCTTT,CASSNRDRGSNTEAFF
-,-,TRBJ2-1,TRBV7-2,TGTGCCAGCAGCTCAGACAGAAGCTCCTACAATGAGCAGTTCTTC,CASSSDRSSYNEQFF
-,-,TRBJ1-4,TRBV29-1,TGCAGCGCTGGGCGGGACCTTAATGAAAAACTGTTTTTT,CSAGRDLNEKLFF
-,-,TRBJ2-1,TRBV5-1,TGCGCCAGCAGCGGGGGACTTAATAGCAATGAGCAGTTCTTC,CASSGGLNSNEQFF
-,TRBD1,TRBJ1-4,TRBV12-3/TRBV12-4,TGTGCCAGCAGCAGGGGGCTTGGTGAAAAACTGTTTTTT,CASSRGLGEKLFF
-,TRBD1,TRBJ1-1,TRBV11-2,TGTGCCAGCAGCCCGATGGGACAGGGGAACACTGAAGCTTTCTTT,CASSPMGQGNTEAFF
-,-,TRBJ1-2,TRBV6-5,TGTGCCAGCAGTTCCGACAGCTATGGCTACACCTTC,CASSSDSYGYTF
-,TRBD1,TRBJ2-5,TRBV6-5,TGTGCCAGCAGTTACTGGGGACAGGGAGGCGAGACCCAGTACTTC,CASSYWGQGGETQYF
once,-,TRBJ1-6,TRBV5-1,TGCGCCAGCAGCTTGGAGGGCGGGATTGGTTCACCCCTCCACTTT,CASSLEGGIGSPLHF
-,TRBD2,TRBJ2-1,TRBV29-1,TGCAGCGTTGGAACTAGCGGGGGGGGCACCTACAATGAGCAGTTCTTC,CSVGTSGGGTYNEQFF
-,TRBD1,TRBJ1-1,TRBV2,TGTGCCAGCACCCCCGGGACAGGGAACACTGAAGCTTTCTTT,CASTPGTGNTEAFF
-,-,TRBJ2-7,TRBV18,TGTGCCAGCTCACCGGAACAGGCCTACGAGCAGTACTTC,CASSPEQAYEQYF
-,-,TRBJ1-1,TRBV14,TGTGCCAGCAGCCAAGATCGCCAGGGGTACACTGAAGCTTTCTTT,CASSQDRQGYTEAFF
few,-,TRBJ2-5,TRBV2,TGTGCCAGTAACCGGGGGGCCGGGGAGACCCAGTACTTC,CASNRGAGETQYF
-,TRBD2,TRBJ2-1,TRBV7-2,TGTGCCAGCAGCCCCCGGACTAGCGGTAACAATGAGCAGTTCTTC,CASSPRTSGNNEQFF
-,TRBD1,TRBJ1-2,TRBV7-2,TGTGCCAGCAGCTTGGACAGGGGTAAATATGGCTACACCTTC,CASSLDRGKYGYTF
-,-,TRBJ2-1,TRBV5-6,TGTGCCAGCAGCGTGGACAGATTCAACGAGCAGTTCTTC,CASSVDRFNEQFF
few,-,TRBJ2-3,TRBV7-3,TGTGCCAGCAGCTCGATCACACAAGATACGCAGTATTTT,CASSSITQDTQYF
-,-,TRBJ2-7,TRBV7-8,TGTGCCAGCAGCTTAGCGCTCAGGTTTGGAAGCTCCTACGAGCAGTACTTC,CASSLALRFGSSYEQYF
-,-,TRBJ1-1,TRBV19,TGTGCCAGTAGTATGACAATCAGTGAAGCTTTCTTT,CASSMTISEAFF
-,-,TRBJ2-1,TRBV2,TGTGCCAGCAGTGAAGATAGTGAGCAGTTCTTC,CASSEDSEQFF
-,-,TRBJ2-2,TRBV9,TGTGCCAGCAGCGTAGATTTGGGAGATGGGACCGGGGAGCTGTTTTTT,CASSVDLGDGTGELFF
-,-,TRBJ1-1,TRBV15,TGTGCCACCAGGCAGGAATTAATGAACACTGAAGCTTTCTTT,CATRQELMNTEAFF
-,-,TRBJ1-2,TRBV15,TGTGCCACCAGCAGAGAACAGGGATACTATGGCTACACCTTC,CATSREQGYYGYTF
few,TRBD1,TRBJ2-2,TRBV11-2,TGTGCCAGCAGCCGACAGGGCGGCACCGGGGAGCTGTTTTTT,CASSRQGGTGELFF
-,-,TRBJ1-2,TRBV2,TGTGCCAGCAGTCCCTTGGACCAGGGCCGTGGCTACACCTTC,CASSPLDQGRGYTF
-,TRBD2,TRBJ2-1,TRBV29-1,TGCAGCGTCCGAAAGGGTACTAGCGGGGGGGCCTTCCCGATCGGTGAGCAGTTCTTC,CSVRKGTSGGAFPIGEQFF
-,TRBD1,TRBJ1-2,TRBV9,TGTGCCAGCAGCGACTCAGGGTCGACAGGGATTAATGGCTACACCTTC,CASSDSGSTGINGYTF